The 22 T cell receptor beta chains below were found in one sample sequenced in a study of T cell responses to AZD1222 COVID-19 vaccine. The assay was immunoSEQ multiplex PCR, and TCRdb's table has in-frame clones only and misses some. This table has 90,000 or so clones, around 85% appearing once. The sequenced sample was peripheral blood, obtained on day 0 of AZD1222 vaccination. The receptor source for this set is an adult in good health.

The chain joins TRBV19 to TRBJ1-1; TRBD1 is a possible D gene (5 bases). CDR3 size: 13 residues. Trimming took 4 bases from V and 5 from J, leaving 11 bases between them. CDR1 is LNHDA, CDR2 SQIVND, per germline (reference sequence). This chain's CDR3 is CASSTAGWTEAFF. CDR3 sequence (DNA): TGTGCCAGTAGTACGGCAGGGTGGACTGAAGCTTTCTTT.

CDR3 DNA sequence: TGTGCCAGCAGCTTAGATGCAGGGATACACACCATATATTTT. Translating it yields CASSLDAGIHTIYF. The chain employs TRBV11-2 and TRBJ1-3, with D possibly matching TRBD1 (5 bases). CDR3 length equals 14 residues. Germline assignment: CDR1 SGHAT and CDR2 FQNNGV. V shed 0 bases and J shed 8 bases, with 11 bases lying between them. Drawing the rest from reference TRBV11-2 and TRBJ1-3, the complete variable domain is EAGVAQSPRYKIIEKRQSVAFWCNPISGHATLYWYQQILGQGPKLLIQFQNNGVVDDSQLPKDRFSAERLKGVDSTLKIQPAKLEDSAVYLCASSLDAGIHTIYFGEGSWLTVV.

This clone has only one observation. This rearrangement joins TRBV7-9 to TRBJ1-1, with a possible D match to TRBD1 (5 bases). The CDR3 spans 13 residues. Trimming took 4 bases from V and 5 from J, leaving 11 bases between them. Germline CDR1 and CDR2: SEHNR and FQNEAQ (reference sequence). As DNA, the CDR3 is TGTGCCAGCAGCTCCACCGGACAAACTGAAGCTTTCTTT. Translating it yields CASSSTGQTEAFF.

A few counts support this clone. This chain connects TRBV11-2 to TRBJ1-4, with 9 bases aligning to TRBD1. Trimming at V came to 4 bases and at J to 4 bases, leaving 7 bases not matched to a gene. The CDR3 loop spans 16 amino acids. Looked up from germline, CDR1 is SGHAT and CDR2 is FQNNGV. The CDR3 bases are TGTGCCAGCAGCTCTGTTCGGGACAGGGATAATGAAAAACTGTTTTTT. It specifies CASSSVRDRDNEKLFF.

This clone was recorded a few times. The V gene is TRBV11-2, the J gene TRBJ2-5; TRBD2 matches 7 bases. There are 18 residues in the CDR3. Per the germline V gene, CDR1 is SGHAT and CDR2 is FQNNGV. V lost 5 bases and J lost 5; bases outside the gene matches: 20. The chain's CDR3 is CASSPPFGGRAFRETQYF. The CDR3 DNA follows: TGTGCCAGCAGCCCGCCTTTTGGGGGGAGGGCCTTTCGGGAGACCCAGTACTTC. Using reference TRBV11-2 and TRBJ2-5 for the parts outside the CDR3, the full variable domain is EAGVAQSPRYKIIEKRQSVAFWCNPISGHATLYWYQQILGQGPKLLIQFQNNGVVDDSQLPKDRFSAERLKGVDSTLKIQPAKLEDSAVYLCASSPPFGGRAFRETQYFGPGTRLLVL.

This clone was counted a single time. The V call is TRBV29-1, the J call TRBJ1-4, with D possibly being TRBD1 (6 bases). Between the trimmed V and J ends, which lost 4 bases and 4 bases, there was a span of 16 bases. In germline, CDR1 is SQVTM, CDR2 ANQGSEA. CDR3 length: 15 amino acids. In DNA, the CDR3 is TGCAGCGTTGGCCGGAGGGGGACACTTAATGAAAAACTGTTTTTT. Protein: CSVGRRGTLNEKLFF.

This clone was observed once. CDR3 loop: CASSFRLAGGDEQYF. In DNA, the CDR3 is TGTGCCAGCAGCTTCCGGCTAGCGGGAGGAGACGAGCAGTACTTC. The chain couples TRBV13 to TRBJ2-7, with 11 bases matching TRBD2. The V gene end was trimmed by 3 bases and the J gene end by 5 bases; junction bases not matched to a gene: 6. The germline gives CDR1 PRHDT, CDR2 FYEKMQ (reference sequence). The CDR3 sequence is 15 residues long.

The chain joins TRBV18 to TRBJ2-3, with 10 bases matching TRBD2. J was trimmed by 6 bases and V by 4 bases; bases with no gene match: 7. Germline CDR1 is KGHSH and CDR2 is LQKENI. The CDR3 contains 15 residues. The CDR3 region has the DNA TGTGCCAGCTCACTTGCTAGCGGGAGAATCGATACGCAGTATTTT. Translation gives CASSLASGRIDTQYF.

The CDR3 loop is CASRAGVTQYF. DNA of the CDR3: TGCGCCAGCAGGGCGGGGGTCACGCAGTATTTT. V is TRBV10-2 and J is TRBJ2-3; 7 positions match TRBD2. The trim removed 6 bases at V and 9 bases at J, leaving 3 bases unmatched. CDR1 and CDR2 from the germline V gene are WSHSY and SAAADI. This CDR3 region has 11 residues.

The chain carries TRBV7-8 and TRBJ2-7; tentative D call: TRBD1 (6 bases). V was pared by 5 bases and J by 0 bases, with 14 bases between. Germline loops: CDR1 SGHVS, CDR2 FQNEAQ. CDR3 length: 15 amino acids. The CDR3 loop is CASSIRGHSSYEQYF. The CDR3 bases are TGTGCCAGCAGCATCAGGGGACACAGCTCCTACGAGCAGTACTTC.

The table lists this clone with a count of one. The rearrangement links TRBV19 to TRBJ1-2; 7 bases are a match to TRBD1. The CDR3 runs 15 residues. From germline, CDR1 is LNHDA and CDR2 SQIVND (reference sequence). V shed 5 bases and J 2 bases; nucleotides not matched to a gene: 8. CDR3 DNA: TGTGCCAGTAGTTCCCGGGACAGATACAACTATGGCTACACCTTC. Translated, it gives CASSSRDRYNYGYTF.

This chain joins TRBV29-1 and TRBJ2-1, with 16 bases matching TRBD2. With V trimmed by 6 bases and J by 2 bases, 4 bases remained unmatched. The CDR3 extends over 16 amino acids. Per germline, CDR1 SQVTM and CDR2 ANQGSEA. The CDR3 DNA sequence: TGCAGCGTGACGGGACTAGCGGGAGGGACCTACAATGAGCAGTTCTTC. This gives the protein CSVTGLAGGTYNEQFF.

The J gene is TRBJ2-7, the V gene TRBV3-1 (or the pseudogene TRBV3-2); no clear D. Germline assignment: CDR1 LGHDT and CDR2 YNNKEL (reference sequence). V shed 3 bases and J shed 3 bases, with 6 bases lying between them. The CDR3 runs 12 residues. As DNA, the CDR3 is TGTGCCAGCAGCCAGGCGTACTACGAGCAGTACTTC. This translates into CASSQAYYEQYF.

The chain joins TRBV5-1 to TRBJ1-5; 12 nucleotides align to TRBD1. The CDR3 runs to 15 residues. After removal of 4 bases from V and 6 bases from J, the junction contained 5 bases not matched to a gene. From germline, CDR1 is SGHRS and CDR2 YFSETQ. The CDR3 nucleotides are TGCGCCAGCAGCCCCGGGACAGGGGGCCTTCAGCCCCAGCATTTT. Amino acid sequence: CASSPGTGGLQPQHF.

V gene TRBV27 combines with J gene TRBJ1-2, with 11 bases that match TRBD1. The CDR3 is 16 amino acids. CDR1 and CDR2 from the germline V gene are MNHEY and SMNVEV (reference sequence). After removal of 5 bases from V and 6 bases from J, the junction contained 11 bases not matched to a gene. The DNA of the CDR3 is TGTGCCAGCAGTCCCGGACAGGGGGCTTTTCGGGATGGCTACACCTTC. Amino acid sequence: CASSPGQGAFRDGYTF.

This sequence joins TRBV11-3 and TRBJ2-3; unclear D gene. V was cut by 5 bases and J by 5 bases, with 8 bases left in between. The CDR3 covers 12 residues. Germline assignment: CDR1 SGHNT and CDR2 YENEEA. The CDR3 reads CASSPPQDTQYF. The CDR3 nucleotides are TGTGCCAGCAGCCCCCCACAAGATACGCAGTATTTT.

The CDR3 reads CASSDTGGAGETQYF. The CDR3 DNA reads TGTGCCAGCAGCGATACAGGGGGCGCCGGGGAGACCCAGTACTTC. The chain couples TRBV7-9 to TRBJ2-5; 9 positions agree with TRBD1. CDR1 SEHNR and CDR2 FQNEAQ come from the germline V gene (reference sequence). V was clipped by 5 bases and J by 5 bases; unmatched bases: 9. This CDR3 contains 15 residues.

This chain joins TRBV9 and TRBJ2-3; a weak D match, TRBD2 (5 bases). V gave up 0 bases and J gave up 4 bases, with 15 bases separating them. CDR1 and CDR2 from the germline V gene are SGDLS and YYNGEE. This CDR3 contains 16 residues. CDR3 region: CASSVDSSSLADTQYF. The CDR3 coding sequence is TGTGCCAGCAGCGTAGATTCTAGCAGTTTGGCAGATACGCAGTATTTT.

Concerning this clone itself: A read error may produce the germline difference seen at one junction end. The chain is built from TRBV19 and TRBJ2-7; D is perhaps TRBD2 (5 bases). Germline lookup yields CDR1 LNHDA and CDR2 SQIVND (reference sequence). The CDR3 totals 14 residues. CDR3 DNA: TGTGCCAGTTGGAACGGCCAGGACTCCCACGAGCAGTACTTC. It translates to CASWNGQDSHEQYF.

The CDR3 DNA follows: TGTGCCAGCAGCCAAGGCCCGGGAGGGCCGTTTGGGGAGCTGTTTTTT. It encodes CASSQGPGGPFGELFF. The chain links TRBV7-3 to TRBJ2-2; 8 nucleotides line up with TRBD2. The CDR3 length is 16 residues. Germline V gene data show CDR1 as SGHTA and CDR2 as FQGTGA. Trimming removed 5 bases from V and 8 bases from J; junction bases left unmatched: 13.

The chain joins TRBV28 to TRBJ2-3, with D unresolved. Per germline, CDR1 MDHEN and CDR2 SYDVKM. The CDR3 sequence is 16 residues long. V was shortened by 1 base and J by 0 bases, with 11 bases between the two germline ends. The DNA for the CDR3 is TGTGCCAGCAGTTTATCCACAGACTCTAGCACAGATACGCAGTATTTT. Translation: CASSLSTDSSTDTQYF.

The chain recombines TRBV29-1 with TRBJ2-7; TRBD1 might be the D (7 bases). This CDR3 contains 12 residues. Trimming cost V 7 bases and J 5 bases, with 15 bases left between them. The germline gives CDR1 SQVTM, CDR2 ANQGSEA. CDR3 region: CSAVEGANEQYF. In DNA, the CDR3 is TGCAGCGCCGTGGAGGGGGCGAACGAGCAGTACTTC.